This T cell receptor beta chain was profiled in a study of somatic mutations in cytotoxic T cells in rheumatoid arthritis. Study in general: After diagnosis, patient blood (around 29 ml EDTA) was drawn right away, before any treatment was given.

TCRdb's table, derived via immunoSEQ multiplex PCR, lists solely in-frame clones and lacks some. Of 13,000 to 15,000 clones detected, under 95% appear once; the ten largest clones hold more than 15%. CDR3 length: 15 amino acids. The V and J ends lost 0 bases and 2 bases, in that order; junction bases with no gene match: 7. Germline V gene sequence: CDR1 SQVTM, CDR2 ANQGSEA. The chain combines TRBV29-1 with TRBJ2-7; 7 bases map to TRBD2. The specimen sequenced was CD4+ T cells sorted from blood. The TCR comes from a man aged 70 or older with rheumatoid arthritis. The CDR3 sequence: CSVEDEERGTYEQYF. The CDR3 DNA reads TGCAGCGTTGAAGATGAAGAGCGGGGTACCTACGAGCAGTACTTC.